This TCR beta chain derives from a study of blood T cell repertoires in COVID-19. About the research overall: Samples came from the United States, Italy and Spain, spanning acute and convalescent COVID-19. T cells, B-cell-depleted T cells, or PBMCs supplied cDNA or gDNA.

As originally analysed: Amplification of reference gene primers provided the estimated nucleated cell counts. Assay used: immunoSEQ multiplex PCR; TCRdb lists only in-frame clones, some missing. Clonal size and the V and J genes are those of that table, whereas D and trimming came from the DNA. This table has some 200,000 clones, 80% to 90% appearing once. The Seattle patients joined while their infection was active and were tracked longitudinally afterward. This clone was recorded once. CDR3 size: 19 residues. Germline V gene lookup returns CDR1 WSHSY and CDR2 SAAADI. The V and J ends lost 7 bases and 3 bases, in that order; junction bases with no gene match: 17.

The receptor's source is an elderly woman with COVID-19, enrolled during active disease. The sample consisted of peripheral blood. V gene TRBV10-2 combines with J gene TRBJ2-3; 12 nucleotides line up with TRBD2. The CDR3 nucleotides read TGCGCCAGCAAACGGTGGGCCCTAGCGGGGGGGCCAGTAACAGATACGCAGTATTTT. It is translated as CASKRWALAGGPVTDTQYF.